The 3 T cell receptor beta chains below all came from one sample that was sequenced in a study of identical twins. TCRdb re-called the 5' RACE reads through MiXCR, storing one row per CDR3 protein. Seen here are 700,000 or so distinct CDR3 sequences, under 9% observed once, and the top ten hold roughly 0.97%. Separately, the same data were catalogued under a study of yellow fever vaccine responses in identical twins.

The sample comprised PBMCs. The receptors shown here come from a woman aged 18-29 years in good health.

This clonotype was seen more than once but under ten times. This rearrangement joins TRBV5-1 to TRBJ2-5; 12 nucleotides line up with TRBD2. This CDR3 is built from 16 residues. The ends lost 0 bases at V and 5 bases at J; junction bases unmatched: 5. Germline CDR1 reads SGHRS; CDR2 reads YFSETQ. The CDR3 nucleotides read TGCGCCAGCAGCTTGGAACTAGCGGGAGGTCTGGAGACCCAGTACTTC. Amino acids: CASSLELAGGLETQYF.

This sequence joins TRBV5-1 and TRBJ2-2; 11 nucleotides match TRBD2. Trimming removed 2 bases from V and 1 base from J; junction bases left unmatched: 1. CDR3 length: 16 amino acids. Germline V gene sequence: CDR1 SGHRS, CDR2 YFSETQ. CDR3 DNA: TGCGCCAGCAGCTTAACTAGCGGGGGGAACACCGGGGAGCTGTTTTTT. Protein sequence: CASSLTSGGNTGELFF. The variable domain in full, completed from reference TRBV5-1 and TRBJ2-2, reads KAGVTQTPRYLIKTRGQQVTLSCSPISGHRSVSWYQQTPGQGLQFLFEYFSETQRNKGNFPGRFSGRQFSNSRSEMNVSTLELGDSALYLCASSLTSGGNTGELFFGEGSRLTVL.

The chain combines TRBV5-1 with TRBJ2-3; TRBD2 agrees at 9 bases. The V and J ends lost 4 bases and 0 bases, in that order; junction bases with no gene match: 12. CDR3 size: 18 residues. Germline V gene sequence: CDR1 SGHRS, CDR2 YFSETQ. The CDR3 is CASSPGTSRVPSTDTQYF. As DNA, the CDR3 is TGCGCCAGCAGCCCAGGGACTAGCAGGGTTCCTAGCACAGATACGCAGTATTTT.